The 13 T cell receptor beta chains below come from one sample, sequenced in a study of blood T cell repertoires in COVID-19. This table comes from immunoSEQ multiplex PCR, and its TCRdb copy is limited to in-frame clones, with some not included. The sample has approximately 70,000 clones; 82% are singletons. The source material was peripheral blood. The receptors come from a human donor in a cohort sampled during active COVID-19.

There are a few counts of this clone. The V gene is TRBV4-1, the J gene TRBJ2-7; the match to TRBD2 covers 7 bases. CDR3 length: 19 amino acids. V was clipped by 0 bases and J by 5 bases; unmatched bases: 19. CDR1 is MGHRA and CDR2 is YSYEKL in the germline V gene. CDR3 DNA sequence: TGCGCCAGCAGCCAAGACCCTATCGCGGCGGCTAGCGGTAGGAACGAGCAGTACTTC. Translation gives CASSQDPIAAASGRNEQYF.

The chain links TRBV3-1 (or the pseudogene TRBV3-2) to TRBJ1-3; D unclear. V lost 8 bases to trimming and J lost 1 base, with 9 bases between them. Germline values: CDR1 LGHDT, CDR2 YNNKEL (reference sequence). CDR3 length equals 13 residues. The CDR3 loop is CASAGSSGNTIYF. The CDR3 DNA is TGTGCCAGCGCAGGCTCTTCTGGAAACACCATATATTTT.

V gene TRBV5-1 combines with J gene TRBJ1-2; 8 bases line up with TRBD1. Germline values: CDR1 SGHRS, CDR2 YFSETQ. The CDR3 is 13 amino acids. J lost 10 bases, V lost 4 bases, and 9 bases had no gene match. The CDR3 DNA is TGCGCCAGCAGCCCCGGACAGGGTGAGTCCTACACCTTC. This gives the protein CASSPGQGESYTF.

The chain recombines TRBV7-2 with TRBJ1-2, with D perhaps TRBD1 (5 bases). The CDR3 spans 14 residues. Germline lookup yields CDR1 SGHTA and CDR2 FQGNSA. V lost 5 bases, J lost 4 bases, and 14 bases lay in between. CDR3 sequence: CASSPDGGGYGYTF. DNA for the CDR3: TGTGCCAGCAGCCCCGATGGGGGGGGCTATGGCTACACCTTC.

The chain is built from TRBV15 and TRBJ2-1, with TRBD2 identical over 12 bases. This CDR3 region has 16 residues. V lost 9 bases and J lost 8; bases outside the gene matches: 14. Germline CDR1 LNHNV, CDR2 YYDKDF (reference sequence). CDR3 in amino acids: CATGSRTSGDSDEQFF. The CDR3 nucleotides read TGTGCCACGGGGAGCCGGACTAGCGGGGACTCGGATGAGCAGTTCTTC.

V and J are TRBV7-2 and TRBJ1-2; tentative D call: TRBD1 (6 bases). CDR1 is SGHTA and CDR2 is FQGNSA in the germline V gene. The CDR3 runs 14 residues. V shed 2 bases and J shed 4 bases, with 11 bases lying between them. Here the CDR3 DNA reads TGTGCCAGCAGCTTAAGTCAGGGGATCTATGGCTACACCTTC. Residues: CASSLSQGIYGYTF. Full variable domain (outside the CDR3, taken from reference TRBV7-2 and TRBJ1-2): GAGVSQSPSNKVTEKGKDVELRCDPISGHTALYWYRQSLGQGLEFLIYFQGNSAPDKSGLPSDRFSAERTGGSVSTLTIQRTQQEDSAVYLCASSLSQGIYGYTFGSGTRLTVV.

This chain uses TRBV11-2 with TRBJ1-2; tentative D call: TRBD1 (6 bases). The CDR3 is made up of 18 amino acids. Trimming took 4 bases from V and 0 from J, leaving 21 bases between them. Germline CDR1 reads SGHAT; CDR2 reads FQNNGV. CDR3 in amino acids: CASSSLGGRVSPNYGYTF. As DNA, the CDR3 is TGTGCCAGCAGCTCCCTCGGGGGGCGCGTTTCCCCTAACTATGGCTACACCTTC.

The rearrangement uses TRBV5-6 and TRBJ1-1; the match to TRBD1 covers 7 bases. Germline V gene lookup returns CDR1 SGHDT and CDR2 YYEEEE. V lost 5 bases to trimming and J lost 11 bases; unmatched junction nucleotides: 9. This CDR3 is built from 12 residues. The CDR3 region has the DNA TGTGCCAGCAGTGTCGCGACAGGGAAGGCTTTCTTT. Its translation is CASSVATGKAFF.

V gene TRBV7-8 combines with J gene TRBJ1-6, with D unresolved. This CDR3 is 15 amino acids long. In germline, CDR1 is SGHVS, CDR2 FQNEAQ. Deletions cut 3 bases from V and 10 bases from J, with 16 bases between. The CDR3 reads CASSFSQVGGSPLHF. The CDR3 coding sequence is TGTGCCAGCAGCTTCTCCCAGGTCGGTGGATCACCCCTCCACTTT.

The chain uses TRBV13 and TRBJ2-3, with TRBD2 as a possible D gene (6 bases). With 5 bases removed from V and 0 bases from J, the gap between germline ends came to 9 bases. The CDR3 is made up of 14 amino acids. Per germline, CDR1 PRHDT and CDR2 FYEKMQ (reference sequence). CDR3 nucleotide sequence: TGTGCCAGCAGCGGTGCGGGGAGCACAGATACGCAGTATTTT. Its protein product is CASSGAGSTDTQYF.

This chain links TRBV6-2 or TRBV6-3 with TRBJ2-7; D is unclear. CDR1 and CDR2 (germline): MNHEY, SVGEGT. The CDR3 has 14 residues. V gave up 4 bases and J gave up 2 bases, with 12 bases separating them. The CDR3 here is CASSSVRNPYEQYF. CDR3 bases: TGTGCCAGCAGTTCGGTCCGTAACCCCTACGAGCAGTACTTC.

The J gene is TRBJ2-7, the V gene TRBV27, with D perhaps TRBD1 (7 bases). Germline V gives CDR1 MNHEY, CDR2 SMNVEV (reference sequence). Deletions cut 5 bases from V and 2 bases from J, with 13 bases between. The CDR3 spans 14 residues. As DNA, the CDR3 is TGTGCCAGCAGTGCGGGACAGACTGCCTACGAGCAGTACTTC. It is translated as CASSAGQTAYEQYF.

The chain links TRBV10-2 to TRBJ1-2, with a tentative D call TRBD1 (5 bases). Germline V gene lookup returns CDR1 WSHSY and CDR2 SAAADI. V shed 4 bases and J shed 13 bases, with 16 bases lying between them. The CDR3 extends over 12 amino acids. CDR3 sequence: CASSGTDVGLTF. CDR3 coding DNA: TGCGCCAGCAGTGGGACCGACGTGGGGCTCACCTTC.